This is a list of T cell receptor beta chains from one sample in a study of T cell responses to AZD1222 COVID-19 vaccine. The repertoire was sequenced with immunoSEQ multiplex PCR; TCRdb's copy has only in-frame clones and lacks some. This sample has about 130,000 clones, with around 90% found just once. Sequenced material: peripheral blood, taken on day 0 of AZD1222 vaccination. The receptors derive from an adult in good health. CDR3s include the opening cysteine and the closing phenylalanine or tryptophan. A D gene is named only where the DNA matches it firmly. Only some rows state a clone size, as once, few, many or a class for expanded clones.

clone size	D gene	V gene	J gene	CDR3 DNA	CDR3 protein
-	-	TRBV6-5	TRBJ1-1	TGTGCCAGCAGTTACTCTCCAGGGAGTATGGCTGAAGCTTTCTTT	CASSYSPGSMAEAFF
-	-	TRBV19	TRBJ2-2	TGTGCCAGTATGGGGGCGCCCGGGGAGCTGTTTTTT	CASMGAPGELFF
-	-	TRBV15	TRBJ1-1	TGTGCCACCAGCAGACCCTTGGACAGACAAGCTTTCTTT	CATSRPLDRQAFF
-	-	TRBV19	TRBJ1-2	TGTGCCAGTATCAATATGTATGGTAGGGACTATGGCTACACCTTC	CASINMYGRDYGYTF
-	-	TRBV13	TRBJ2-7	TGTGCCAGCAGCGGGGGGCAAAGCTCCTACGAGCAGTACTTC	CASSGGQSSYEQYF
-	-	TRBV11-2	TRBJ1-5	TGTGCCAGCAGCCTACGAGACAGGAATCAGCCCCAGCATTTT	CASSLRDRNQPQHF
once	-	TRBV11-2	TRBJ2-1	TGTGCCAGCAGCTTAGATCCTGACGCCGGGAGGCAGTTCTTC	CASSLDPDAGRQFF
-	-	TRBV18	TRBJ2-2	TGTGCCAGCTCACCATCGGCTACGGGCACCGGGGAGCTGTTTTTT	CASSPSATGTGELFF
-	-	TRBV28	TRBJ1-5	TGTGCCAGCCTCAGGTTCAATCAGCCCCAGCATTTT	CASLRFNQPQHF
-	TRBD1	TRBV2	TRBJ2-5	TGTGCCACCCTGTGGACAGGGCCGCGCAAAGAGACCCAGTACTTC	CATLWTGPRKETQYF
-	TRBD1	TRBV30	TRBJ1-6	TGTGCCTGGAGGGACAGGGGCACTAATTCACCCCTCCACTTT	CAWRDRGTNSPLHF
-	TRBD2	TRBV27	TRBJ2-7	TGTGCCAGCGGTGTAAACCCTAGCGGGGTGTACGAGCAGTACTTC	CASGVNPSGVYEQYF
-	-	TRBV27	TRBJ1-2	TGTGCCAGCAGTTTAATCCCCCCAGGGAACTATGGCTACACCTTC	CASSLIPPGNYGYTF
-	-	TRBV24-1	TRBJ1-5	TGTGCCACCAGTGATCAGGGGTTTGAGCCCCAGCATTTT	CATSDQGFEPQHF
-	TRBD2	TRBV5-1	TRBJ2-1	TGCGCCAGCAGCACCCTAGCGGGGAGGCGGGGCAATGAGCAGTTCTTC	CASSTLAGRRGNEQFF
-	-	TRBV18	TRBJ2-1	TGTGCCAGCTCAGAGGGGCAAGTAGGAAATGAGCAGTTCTTC	CASSEGQVGNEQFF
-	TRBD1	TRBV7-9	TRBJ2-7	TGTGCCAGCAGCGCCTGGACAGGGTCGAGGGCCTACGAGCAGTACTTC	CASSAWTGSRAYEQYF
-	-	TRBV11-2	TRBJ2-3	TGTGCCAGCAGCTTACGGACAGATACGCAGTATTTT	CASSLRTDTQYF
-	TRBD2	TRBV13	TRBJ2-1	TGTGCCAGCAGCTTAGTGCTAGCGGGGAATGAGCAGTTCTTC	CASSLVLAGNEQFF
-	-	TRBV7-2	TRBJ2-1	TGTGCCAGCAGCACAGGGAACAATGAGCAGTTCTTC	CASSTGNNEQFF
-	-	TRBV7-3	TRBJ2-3	TGTGCCAGCAGCTTAACGGCAGGGAACACAGATACGCAGTATTTT	CASSLTAGNTDTQYF
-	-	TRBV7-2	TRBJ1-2	TGTGCCAGCAGCTTAGTTTTGGCAGGACCTAACTATGGCTACACCTTC	CASSLVLAGPNYGYTF
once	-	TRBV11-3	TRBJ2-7	TGTGCCAGCAGCTTAGCCGGGGCCAACTACGAGCAGTACTTC	CASSLAGANYEQYF
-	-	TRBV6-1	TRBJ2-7	TGTGCCAGCAGTGAAGGGCAAAACTCCTACGAGCAGTACTTC	CASSEGQNSYEQYF
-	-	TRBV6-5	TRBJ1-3	TGTGCCAGCAGTTACAATGGGGCGTCTGGAAACACCATATATTTT	CASSYNGASGNTIYF
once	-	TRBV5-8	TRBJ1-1	TGTGCCAGCAGCTTGAGGACCTGGCCCTCGCTCCTACAGAGGAACACTGAAGCTTTCTTT	CASSLRTWPSLLQRNTEAFF
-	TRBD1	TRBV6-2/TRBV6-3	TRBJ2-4	TGTGCCAGCAGCCCACGACAAGGGACAGGGACCAAAAACATTCAGTACTTC	CASSPRQGTGTKNIQYF
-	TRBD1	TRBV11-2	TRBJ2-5	TGTGCCAGCAGCCACCGGGACAGCACCCAAGAGACCCAGTACTTC	CASSHRDSTQETQYF
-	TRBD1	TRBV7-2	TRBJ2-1	TGTGCCAGCAGCCCAAGCCAGGGGGCGGATGAGCAGTTCTTC	CASSPSQGADEQFF
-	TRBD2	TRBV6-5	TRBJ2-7	TGTGCCAGCAGTCCGGGACTAGCGGGCGGACAGGAGTACTTC	CASSPGLAGGQEYF
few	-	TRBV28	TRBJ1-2	TGTGCCAGCAGTTTAAGTACAGGGAGATACTATGGCTACACCTTC	CASSLSTGRYYGYTF
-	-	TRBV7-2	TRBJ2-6	TGTGCCAGCAGCTTTTGGGGGGGCACTGGGGCCAACGTCCTGACTTTC	CASSFWGGTGANVLTF
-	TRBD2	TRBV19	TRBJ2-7	TGTGCCAGTAGTATGGGACTAGCGGGAGGGCCAGACGAGCAGTACTTC	CASSMGLAGGPDEQYF